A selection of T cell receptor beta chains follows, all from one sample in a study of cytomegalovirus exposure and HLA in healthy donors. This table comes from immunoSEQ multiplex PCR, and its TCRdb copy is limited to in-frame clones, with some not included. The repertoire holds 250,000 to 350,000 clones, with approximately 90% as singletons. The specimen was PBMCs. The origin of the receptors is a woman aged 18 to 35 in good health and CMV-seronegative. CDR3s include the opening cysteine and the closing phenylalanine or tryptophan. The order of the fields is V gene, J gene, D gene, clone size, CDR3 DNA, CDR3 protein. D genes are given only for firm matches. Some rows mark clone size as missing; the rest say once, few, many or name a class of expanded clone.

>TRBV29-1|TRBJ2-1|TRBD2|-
TGCAGCGTTGAAGAGGGACTACCTAACAATGAGCAGTTCTTC
CSVEEGLPNNEQFF
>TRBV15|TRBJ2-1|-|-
TGTGCCACCAGCAGAGGAAGTAGCGGTTACAATGAGCAGTTCTTC
CATSRGSSGYNEQFF
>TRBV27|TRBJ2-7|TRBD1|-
TGTGCCAGCAGAGATGGACAGGGATTGGGGGAGCAGTACTTC
CASRDGQGLGEQYF
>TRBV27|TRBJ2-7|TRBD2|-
TGTGCCAGCAGTTCACATCTAGCGGGGGAGCAGTACTTC
CASSSHLAGEQYF
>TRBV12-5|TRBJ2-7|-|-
TGTGCTAGTGGTTTGGGGTCCGGGGGATGGTACGAGCAGTACTTC
CASGLGSGGWYEQYF
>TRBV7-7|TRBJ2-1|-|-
TGTGCTAGCAGCTTAGACGGGAGCGCCTACAATGAGCAGTTCTTC
CASSLDGSAYNEQFF
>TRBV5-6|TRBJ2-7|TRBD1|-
TGTGCCAGCAGCCGGTCGGCGGACAGGGGGGGCGAGCAGTACTTC
CASSRSADRGGEQYF
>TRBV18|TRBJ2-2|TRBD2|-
TGTGCCAGCTCCCGAGGACTAGCGGTCACCGGGGAGCTGTTTTTT
CASSRGLAVTGELFF
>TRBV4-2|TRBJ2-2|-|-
TGTGCCAGCAGCCAAGAAATTGACGGGTGGGGGGAGCTGTTTTTT
CASSQEIDGWGELFF
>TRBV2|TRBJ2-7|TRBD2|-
TGTGCCAGCAGACTACTAGCGGGGTCCTACGAGCAGTACTTC
CASRLLAGSYEQYF
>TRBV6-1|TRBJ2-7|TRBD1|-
TGTGCCAGCAGTGAAGTTTTCGGGACAGGGGTCTACGAGCAGTACTTC
CASSEVFGTGVYEQYF
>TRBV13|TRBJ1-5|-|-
TGTGCCAGCAGCTTATTCTATCTTGGGCCGAATCAGCCCCAGCATTTT
CASSLFYLGPNQPQHF
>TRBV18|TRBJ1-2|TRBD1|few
TGTGCCAGCTCACCAGGACAGGACTATGGCTACACCTTC
CASSPGQDYGYTF
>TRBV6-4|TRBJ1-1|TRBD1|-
TGTGCCAGCAGGGCGGGACAGGGGGCCACTGAAGCTTTCTTT
CASRAGQGATEAFF
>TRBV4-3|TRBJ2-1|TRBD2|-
TGCGCCAGCAGCCGAGGACTAGCGGCGTACAATGAGCAGTTCTTC
CASSRGLAAYNEQFF
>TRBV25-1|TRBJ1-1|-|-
TGTGCCAGCAGGGCGAGGCAGGGGAGTGGGGTGAACACTGAAGCTTTCTTT
CASRARQGSGVNTEAFF
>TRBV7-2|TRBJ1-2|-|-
TGTGCCAGCAGCTTAGATGAGGGCGGCCTCTATGGCTACACCTTC
CASSLDEGGLYGYTF
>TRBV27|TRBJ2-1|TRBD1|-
TGTGCCAGCAGTCCGGTGACAGGGGGCGCGTATAATGAGCAGTTCTTC
CASSPVTGGAYNEQFF
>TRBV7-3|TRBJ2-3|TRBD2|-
TGTGCCAGCAGCTTGGGTGCGGGAGGGTTGGCAGATACGCAGTATTTT
CASSLGAGGLADTQYF
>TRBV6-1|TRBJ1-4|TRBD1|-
TGTGCCAGCAGTGGCTTGACAGGGGCAACTAATGAAAAACTGTTTTTT
CASSGLTGATNEKLFF
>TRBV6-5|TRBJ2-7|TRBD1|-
TGTGCCAGCAAGGAAAACAGGGGCTTCGTCTACGAGCAGTACTTC
CASKENRGFVYEQYF
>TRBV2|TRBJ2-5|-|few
TGTGCCAGCAGCTTTACGGACACTCAAGAGACCCAGTACTTC
CASSFTDTQETQYF
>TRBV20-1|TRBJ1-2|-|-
TGCAGTGCGCGGGATAACTATGGCTACACCTTC
CSARDNYGYTF
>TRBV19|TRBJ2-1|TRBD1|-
TGTGCCAGTACCACTTCGACAGGGGGCAAGGAATACAATGAGCAGTTCTTC
CASTTSTGGKEYNEQFF
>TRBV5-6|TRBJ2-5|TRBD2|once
TGTGCCAGCAGCTCGGGACTAGCGGAAGAGACCCAGTACTTC
CASSSGLAEETQYF
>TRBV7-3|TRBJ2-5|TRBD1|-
TGTGCCAGCAGCTTAGCCGGGACAGCACTCCTGCCCCAGTACTTC
CASSLAGTALLPQYF
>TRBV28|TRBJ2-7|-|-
TGTGCCAGCAGTTTAGGGGGCGGGAGTGGGGTCGAGCAGTACTTC
CASSLGGGSGVEQYF
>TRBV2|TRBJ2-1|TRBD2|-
TGTGCCAGCGCGTGGGGGACTAGCTGTTTCTTC
CASAWGTSCFF
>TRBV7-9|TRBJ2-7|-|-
TGTGCCAGCAGCCGGGAGCAAGGGGAGTACTTC
CASSREQGEYF
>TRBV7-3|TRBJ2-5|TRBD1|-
TGTGCCAGCAGCCCGACCGACACAGGGGCGGAGACCCAGTACTTC
CASSPTDTGAETQYF
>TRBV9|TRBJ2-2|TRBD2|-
TGTGCCAGCAGCGTAGCTAGCGGGACGAACACCGGGGAGCTGTTTTTT
CASSVASGTNTGELFF
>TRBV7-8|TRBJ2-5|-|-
TGTGCCAGCAGCCGAGATGGGGGGTACCAAGAGACCCAGTACTTC
CASSRDGGYQETQYF
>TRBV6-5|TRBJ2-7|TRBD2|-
TGTGCCAGCAGTTACTCGGGCGGGAGAGCCTCCTACGAGCAGTACTTC
CASSYSGGRASYEQYF
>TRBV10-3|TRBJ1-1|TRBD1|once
TGTGCCATCAGTGAGTCGGGGACAGGGTCCTGGACTGAAGCTTTCTTT
CAISESGTGSWTEAFF
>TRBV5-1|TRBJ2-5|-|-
TGCGCCAGCAGCTTGGGGGGACAACAAGAGACCCAGTACTTC
CASSLGGQQETQYF
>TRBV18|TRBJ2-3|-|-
TGTGCCAGCTCACCACCGAGTACAGATACGCAGTATTTT
CASSPPSTDTQYF
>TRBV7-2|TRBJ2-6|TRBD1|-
TGTGCCAGCCGCCGGGACAGGGACTCTGGGGCCAACGTCCTGACTTTC
CASRRDRDSGANVLTF
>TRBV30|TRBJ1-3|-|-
TGTGCCTGGAGTCCCCCCCCACCGGGACAAGGAAACACCATATATTTT
CAWSPPPPGQGNTIYF
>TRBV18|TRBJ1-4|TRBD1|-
TGTGCCAGCTCACCCTCCGGGACAGGGGTATCAACTAATGAAAAACTGTTTTTT
CASSPSGTGVSTNEKLFF
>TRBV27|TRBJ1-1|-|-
TGTGCCAGCAGTTTAAGGCAGGGGATGAACACTGAAGCTTTCTTT
CASSLRQGMNTEAFF
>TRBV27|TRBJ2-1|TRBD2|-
TGTGCCAGCAGTTCCTCTAGCGGGGGGACTGATGAGCAGTTCTTC
CASSSSSGGTDEQFF
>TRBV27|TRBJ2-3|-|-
TGTGCCAGCAGTTTACCACAGAACACAGATACGCAGTATTTT
CASSLPQNTDTQYF
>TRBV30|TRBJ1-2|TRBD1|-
TGTGCCTGGAGCCCGGGACAGGGGACATTTGGCTACACCTTC
CAWSPGQGTFGYTF
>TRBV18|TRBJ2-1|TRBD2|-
TGTGCCAGCTCGCCCCCTAGCGGAGGAGGGCACAATGAGCAGTTCTTC
CASSPPSGGGHNEQFF
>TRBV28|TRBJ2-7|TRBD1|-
TGTGCCAGCAGTTTATGCCGGTCAGGGGGTGGGTGCGAGCAGTACTTC
CASSLCRSGGGCEQYF
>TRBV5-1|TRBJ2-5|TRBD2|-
TGCGCCAGCAGCGGTGGGGGGACTAGCGGCCAAGAGACCCAGTACTTC
CASSGGGTSGQETQYF
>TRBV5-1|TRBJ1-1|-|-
TGCGCCAGCAGCGTAGGCGACATCCCCACTGAAGCTTTCTTT
CASSVGDIPTEAFF
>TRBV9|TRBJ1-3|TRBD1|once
TGTGCCAGCAGCCCTCACCGGGACAGATACTCTGGAAACACCATATATTTT
CASSPHRDRYSGNTIYF
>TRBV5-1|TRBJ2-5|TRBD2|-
TGCGCCAGCAGCCGGAGGGGGACTAGCGGGATCCCGTACCAAGAGACCCAGTACTTC
CASSRRGTSGIPYQETQYF
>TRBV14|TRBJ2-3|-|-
TGTGCCAGCAGCCAACGGACTTTTGAGGATACGCAGTATTTT
CASSQRTFEDTQYF
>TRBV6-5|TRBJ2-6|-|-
TGTGCCAGCAGTTACCTAGCCAGCTCTGGGGCCAACGTCCTGACTTTC
CASSYLASSGANVLTF
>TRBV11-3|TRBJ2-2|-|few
TGTGCCAGCAGCCTGACCGGGGAGCTGTTTTTT
CASSLTGELFF
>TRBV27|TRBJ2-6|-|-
TGTGCCAGCAGTTCCCCAGGGATGTCGGGGGCCAACGTCCTGACTTTC
CASSSPGMSGANVLTF